These 17 T cell receptor beta chains came from one sample sequenced in a study of T cells in Graves' hyperthyroidism and ophthalmopathy. The CDR3 regions of TCR beta were amplified from RNA transcripts. In the first-round RT-PCR of the TCR CDR3, the HTBI primer set was used. A single record per CDR3 protein comes from TCRdb applying MiXCR to the multiplex PCR reads. The profile covers 750,000 to 950,000 distinct CDR3 sequences, with about 38% appearing a single time and over 8% taken by the ten largest. Sequenced material: blood. The origin of the receptors is a man between 18 and 35 years old with Graves' hyperthyroidism.

This clonotype was detected only a few times. The rearrangement uses TRBV6-1 and TRBJ1-4; possible D gene TRBD1, 5 bases. The CDR3 totals 17 residues. Germline V gene lookup returns CDR1 MNHNS and CDR2 SASEGT. Trimming pared 4 bases from V and 8 bases from J, leaving 23 bases between. The CDR3 DNA reads TGTGCCAGCAGTGCCGTTTTCCCCGGGACGCAGGCGGAAAAACTGTTTTTT. It translates to CASSAVFPGTQAEKLFF.

The V and J genes are TRBV12-3 or TRBV12-4 and TRBJ1-2; 9 nucleotides align to TRBD1. The CDR3 totals 11 residues. Trimming took 10 bases from V and 7 from J; bases not matched to a gene: 4. The CDR3 coding sequence is TGTGCCACCGGGACAGGGCTTGGCTACACCTTC. Residues: CATGTGLGYTF.

Ten or more counts support this clonotype. The chain uses TRBV4-1 and TRBJ1-6; TRBD1 aligns across 9 bases. J was trimmed by 7 bases and V by 1 base; bases with no gene match: 2. Germline V CDR1 and CDR2: MGHRA, YSYEKL. The CDR3 loop spans 15 amino acids. The CDR3 nucleotides are TGCGCCAGCAGCCAAGTCGGGACAGGGAATTCACCCCTCCACTTT. It codes for CASSQVGTGNSPLHF.

This clonotype was counted ten times or more. The chain joins TRBV29-1 to TRBJ1-4; 10 nucleotides line up with TRBD1. This CDR3 is built from 13 residues. With 8 bases clipped from V and 8 bases from J, the junction kept 8 bases outside the gene matches. Germline values: CDR1 SQVTM, CDR2 ANQGSEA. The CDR3 nucleotides read TGCAGCACCCGGGACAGGGGAGGGGAAAAACTGTTTTTT. This codes for CSTRDRGGEKLFF.

Notes on this clonotype: A read error is possible here, since a much larger clone lies one base away. The J gene is TRBJ2-5, the V gene TRBV7-2; TRBD2 matches at 8 bases. The V gene end was trimmed by 3 bases and the J gene end by 10 bases; junction bases not matched to a gene: 13. Germline V CDR1 and CDR2: SGHTA, FQGNSA. This CDR3 contains 15 residues. CDR3 residues: CASSFGVGGGFGQYF. CDR3 sequence (DNA): TGTGCCAGCAGCTTCGGGGTCGGGGGGGGGTTTGGCCAGTACTTC.

The chain joins TRBV29-1 to TRBJ1-5, with a possible D match to TRBD1 (5 bases). The V and J ends lost 3 bases and 8 bases respectively, with 5 bases between them. The CDR3 is 10 amino acids. CDR1 is SQVTM and CDR2 is ANQGSEA in the germline V gene. This CDR3 is CSVDREPQHF. CDR3 nucleotides: TGCAGCGTTGACAGGGAGCCCCAGCATTTT.

This clonotype was seen a few times. J is TRBJ1-3 and V is TRBV19; no clear D gene. Germline V gene data show CDR1 as LNHDA and CDR2 as SQIVND (reference sequence). This CDR3 has 12 residues. Trimming pared 5 bases from V and 7 bases from J, leaving 9 bases between. The CDR3 sequence is CASSPGLNTIYF. In DNA, the CDR3 is TGTGCCAGTAGTCCCGGGCTCAACACCATATATTTT.

This clonotype was observed many times. The rearrangement joins TRBV20-1 to TRBJ1-1, with D tentatively TRBD1 (6 bases). Trimming cost V 5 bases and J 4 bases, with 11 bases left between them. CDR1 is DFQATT, CDR2 SNEGSKA, per germline (reference sequence). This CDR3 contains 12 residues. CDR3 DNA sequence: TGCAGTGCTTGGGTCAGGGGCACTGAAGCTTTCTTT. Amino acids: CSAWVRGTEAFF.

Ten or more counts support this clonotype. The chain joins TRBV7-2 to TRBJ1-4; 7 nucleotides agree with TRBD1. Germline CDR1 SGHTA, CDR2 FQGNSA. Losses at the gene ends were 5 bases for V and 10 bases for J; bases not matched to a gene: 7. CDR3 length: 13 amino acids. In DNA, the CDR3 is TGTGCCAGCAGCCTGGGGACAGTAGGAAAACTGTTTTTT. It yields the protein CASSLGTVGKLFF. Variable domain in full (rest from reference TRBV7-2 and TRBJ1-4): GAGVSQSPSNKVTEKGKDVELRCDPISGHTALYWYRQSLGQGLEFLIYFQGNSAPDKSGLPSDRFSAERTGGSVSTLTIQRTQQEDSAVYLCASSLGTVGKLFFGSGTQLSVL.

This clonotype was seen many times. The chain joins TRBV2 to TRBJ1-2, with 7 bases fitting TRBD1. The CDR3 sequence is 14 residues long. The germline gives CDR1 SNHLY, CDR2 FYNNEI. Unmatched junction bases numbered 4, after V lost 2 bases and J lost 4 bases. CDR3 nucleotide sequence: TGTGCCAGCAGTGAAACGGGACAGCTCTATGGCTACACCTTC. It specifies CASSETGQLYGYTF.

To note about this clonotype: Given a much more abundant clone one base away, this may be a read error. The chain recombines TRBV19 with TRBJ1-2; D unclear. The germline gives CDR1 LNHDA, CDR2 SQIVND (reference sequence). The CDR3 covers 14 residues. CDR3 loop: CASSMGKPTYDYTF. CDR3 nucleotides: TGTGCCAGTAGTATGGGGAAACCGACCTATGACTACACCTTC.

The CDR3 loop is CASSYSGHRNTEAFF. CDR3 DNA sequence: TGTGCCAGCAGTTACTCGGGACACAGGAACACTGAAGCTTTCTTT. V is TRBV6-6 and J is TRBJ1-1, with D tentatively TRBD1 (6 bases). V was cut by 0 bases and J by 1 base, with 9 bases left in between. CDR3 length: 15 amino acids. Germline V gives CDR1 MNHNY, CDR2 SVGAGI (reference sequence).

This clonotype was observed a handful of times. The V gene is TRBV5-1, the J gene TRBJ1-1, with a tentative D call TRBD1 (5 bases). The CDR3 runs 17 residues. Trimming stripped 2 bases from V and 1 base from J, with 18 bases between. Germline lookup yields CDR1 SGHRS and CDR2 YFSETQ. CDR3 in amino acids: CASSLLFQGRQNTEAFF. The CDR3 DNA reads TGCGCCAGCAGCTTACTTTTCCAGGGACGCCAGAACACTGAAGCTTTCTTT.

A remark on this clonotype: At one end the junction does not follow the germline gene, possibly because of a read error. DNA for the CDR3: TGTGCCGGCAGCCTCGCGGGCTCCAACACCGGGGAGCTGTTTTTT. Protein sequence: CAGSLAGSNTGELFF. V usage is TRBV4-2 and J usage is TRBJ2-2, with D tentatively TRBD2 (5 bases). From germline, CDR1 is LGHNA and CDR2 YNFKEQ. CDR3 length: 15 amino acids.

The J gene is TRBJ2-7, the V gene TRBV12-3 or TRBV12-4; no reliable D call. The CDR3 extends over 15 amino acids. Between the trimmed V and J ends, which lost 4 bases and 8 bases, there was a span of 21 bases. The CDR3 loop is CASSSPRDEWAKQYF. The DNA of the CDR3 is TGTGCCAGCAGTTCACCAAGGGATGAGTGGGCCAAGCAGTACTTC.

This clonotype came up a few times. The CDR3 spells CSARERGSYEQYF. CDR3 coding DNA: TGCAGTGCTAGAGAAAGGGGTTCCTACGAGCAGTACTTC. The rearrangement joins TRBV20-1 to TRBJ2-7, with D perhaps matching TRBD1 (5 bases). Trimming pared 0 bases from V and 1 base from J, leaving 7 bases between. Germline lookup yields CDR1 DFQATT and CDR2 SNEGSKA (reference sequence). This CDR3 has 13 residues.

The sample holds a few counts of this clonotype. The chain is built from TRBV25-1 and TRBJ2-5; possible D gene TRBD2, 5 bases. V was clipped by 7 bases and J by 0 bases, with 18 bases between them. The CDR3 runs to 16 residues. Looked up from germline, CDR1 is MGHDK and CDR2 is SYGVNS. DNA of the CDR3: TGTGCCAGCAAAAGAGGAGGTGACCTGTACCAAGAGACCCAGTACTTC. Residues: CASKRGGDLYQETQYF. Filled out from reference TRBV25-1 and TRBJ2-5, the complete variable domain reads EADIYQTPRYLVIGTGKKITLECSQTMGHDKMYWYQQDPGMELHLIHYSYGVNSTEKGDLSSESTVSRIRTEHFPLTLESARPSHTSQYLCASKRGGDLYQETQYFGPGTRLLVL.